This TCR beta chain came from a study of cytomegalovirus exposure and HLA in healthy donors. Study-level results: Later on, analysis showed that most CMV-associated TCR beta chains appeared to be HLA-restricted.

The donors were healthy bone marrow donors. Details on this clone: Its antigen is not identified.

The V gene's germline CDR1 is SNHLY and CDR2 FYNNEI. With 5 bases clipped from V and 1 base from J, the junction kept 6 bases outside the gene matches. The CDR3 length is 15 residues. PCR primers comprised 60 Vbeta and 13 Jbeta primers. Clones were read by immunoSEQ multiplex PCR, and TCRdb kept only the in-frame ones, dropping some. The sample lists approximately 140,000 clones; more than 60% were seen once. This chain links TRBV2 with TRBJ1-1; 8 bases map to TRBD1. The sample comprised PBMCs. The clonotype was recovered from a woman between 35 and 50 years old in good health and CMV-seronegative. The CDR3 protein is CASSLQGGRNTEAFF. The DNA for the CDR3 is TGTGCCAGCAGTCTACAGGGGGGTCGGAACACTGAAGCTTTCTTT. Full variable domain (rest looked up from reference TRBV2 and TRBJ1-1): EPEVTQTPSHQVTQMGQEVILRCVPISNHLYFYWYRQILGQKVEFLVSFYNNEISEKSEIFDDQFSVERPDGSNFTLKIRSTKLEDSAMYFCASSLQGGRNTEAFFGQGTRLTVV.